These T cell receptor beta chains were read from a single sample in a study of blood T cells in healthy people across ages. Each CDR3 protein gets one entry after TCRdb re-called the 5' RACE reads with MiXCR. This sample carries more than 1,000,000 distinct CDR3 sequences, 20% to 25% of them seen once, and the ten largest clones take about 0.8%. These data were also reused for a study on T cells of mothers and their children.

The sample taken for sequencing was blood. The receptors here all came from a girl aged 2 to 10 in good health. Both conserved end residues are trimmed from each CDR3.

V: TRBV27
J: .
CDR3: ASSLYGPNYEQY

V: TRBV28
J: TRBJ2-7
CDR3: AIRDIGIEQY

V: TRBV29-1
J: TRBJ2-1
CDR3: SVEGGRLAGGEQF

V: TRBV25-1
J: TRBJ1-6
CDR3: ASSAGDSPLH

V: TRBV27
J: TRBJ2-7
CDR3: ASSSPTSGRGEQY

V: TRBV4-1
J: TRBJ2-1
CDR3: ASSYLIAGMNNEQF

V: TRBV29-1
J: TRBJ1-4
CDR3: SVEEFGQGNEKLF

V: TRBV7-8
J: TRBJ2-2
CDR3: ASRSGVAGRNTGELF

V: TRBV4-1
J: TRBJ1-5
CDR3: ASSQGPGPNQPQH

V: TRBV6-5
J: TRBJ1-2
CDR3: ASSYDGRNYGYT

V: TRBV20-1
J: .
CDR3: SARDPHSYEQY

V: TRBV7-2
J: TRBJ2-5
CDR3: ASSLIYGTQETQY

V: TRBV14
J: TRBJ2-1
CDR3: ASNGGRAYEQF

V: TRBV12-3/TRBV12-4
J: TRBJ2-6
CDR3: ASSAGGRGRSGANVLT

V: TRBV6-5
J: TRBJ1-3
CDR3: ASSSRGLWDTIY

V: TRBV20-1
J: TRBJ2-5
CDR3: SARDHLTSGGLYQETQY

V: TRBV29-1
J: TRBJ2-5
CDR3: SVGTKYTATQY

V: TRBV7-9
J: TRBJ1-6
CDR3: ASSPYGRGSAYNSPLH

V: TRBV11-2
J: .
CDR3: ASSLGGLVTYNEQF

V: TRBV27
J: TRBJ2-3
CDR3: ASSSRGLAGQY

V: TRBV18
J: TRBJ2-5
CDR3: ASSRQGRETQY

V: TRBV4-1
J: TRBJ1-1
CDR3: TSSRYFAGNTEAF

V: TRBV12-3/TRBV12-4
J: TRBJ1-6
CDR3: ASSLRGSYNSPLH

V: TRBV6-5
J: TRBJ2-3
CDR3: ASRPGVILTDTQY

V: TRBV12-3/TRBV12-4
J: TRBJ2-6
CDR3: ASSESGGANVLT

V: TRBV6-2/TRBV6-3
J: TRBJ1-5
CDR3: ASSYWGQPQH

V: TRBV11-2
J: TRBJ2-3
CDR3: ASSFPALTLADTQY

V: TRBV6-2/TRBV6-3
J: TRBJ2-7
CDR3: ASTIGTWSSYEQY

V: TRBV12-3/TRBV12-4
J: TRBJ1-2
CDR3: ASSSGVRYGYT

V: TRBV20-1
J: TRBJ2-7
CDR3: SATSTWDSSYEQY

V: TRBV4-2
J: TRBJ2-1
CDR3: ASSQASGGWNEQF

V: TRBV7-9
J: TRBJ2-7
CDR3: ASSFASGTGGVEQY

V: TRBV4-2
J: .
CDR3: ASSQGPGYNEQF

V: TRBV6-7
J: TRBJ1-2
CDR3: ASSGMGRAIYGYT

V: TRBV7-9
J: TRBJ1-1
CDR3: ASSLKTPTEAF

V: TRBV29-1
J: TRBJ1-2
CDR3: SVDLGTSGYT

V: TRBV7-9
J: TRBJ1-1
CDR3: ASSEGQNTEAF

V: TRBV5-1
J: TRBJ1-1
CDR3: ASNRGIQNTEAF

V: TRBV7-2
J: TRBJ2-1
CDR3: ASSLEGLAVEQF

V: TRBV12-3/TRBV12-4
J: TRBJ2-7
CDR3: ASTGQGDAYEQY

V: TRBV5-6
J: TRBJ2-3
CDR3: ASSLSETGRTDTQY

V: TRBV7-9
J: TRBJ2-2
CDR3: ASSSRKGQGATGELF

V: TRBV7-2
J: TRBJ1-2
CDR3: ASIPDRGLNYGNT

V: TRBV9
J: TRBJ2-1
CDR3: ASSPSPGAEQF

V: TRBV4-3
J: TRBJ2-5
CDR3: ASSLTYRGRKETQY

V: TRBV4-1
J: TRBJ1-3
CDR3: ASSHQRQGDIGNTTY

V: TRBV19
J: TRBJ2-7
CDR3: ASTSDMTGSYEQY

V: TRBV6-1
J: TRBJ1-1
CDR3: ASMEGPDTEAF

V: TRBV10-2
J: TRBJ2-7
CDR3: ASSDSGGSSYEQY

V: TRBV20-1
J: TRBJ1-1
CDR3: SALGYGGGEAF

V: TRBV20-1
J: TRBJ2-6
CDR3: SAISSGANVLT

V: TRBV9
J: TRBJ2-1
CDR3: ASSVDDTRSYNEQF

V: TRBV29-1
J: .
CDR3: SVPGNENEQF

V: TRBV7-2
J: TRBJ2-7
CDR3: ASSLDSSGSSYEQY

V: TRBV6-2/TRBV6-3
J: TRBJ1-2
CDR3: ASSRDRVEYGYT